Listed here is a single TCR beta chain. This sample stems from a study of memory CD4+ T cells and cytomegalovirus serostatus. Sequencing used immunoSEQ multiplex PCR; TCRdb keeps in-frame clones, though not all of them. The table includes around 53,000 clones, 65% to 85% detected once. Single viable CD3+CD4+CD8-CD45RO+ cells were sorted as the memory CD4+ T cells. Germline CDR1 and CDR2: LNHDA and SQIVND (reference sequence). With V trimmed by 1 base and J by 10 bases, 12 bases remained unmatched. This CDR3 has 16 amino acids. The sequenced sample was memory CD4+ T cells from blood. The receptor was isolated from an adult in good health and CMV-seropositive. The V and J genes are TRBV19 and TRBJ2-5; 10 bases agree with TRBD2. CDR3 sequence: CASSIGLAGGPLDQYF. CDR3 DNA: TGTGCCAGTAGTATAGGGTTAGCGGGGGGCCCTTTGGACCAGTACTTC.